This T cell receptor (beta chain) was profiled in a study of blood T cell repertoires in COVID-19 (dated by TCRdb to 2020 to 2021). Regarding the research as a whole: Collaborator samples came from the United States, Italy and Spain and covered acute and convalescent phases of COVID-19. The prospective study material was composed of cDNA or gDNA derived from T cells, B-cell-depleted T cells, or PBMCs. The dataset comprised deeply sampled blood TCRbeta repertoires from subjects exposed to, actively infected with, or recovered from COVID-19. The repertoires were released in a freely available public database meant as a resource for research on the immune response to SARS-CoV-2. The samples were drawn from the first 160 participants of the ongoing ImmuneRACE study and from over 950 subjects provided by 6 global collaborators. Nearly every sample came with metadata listing a de-identified subject ID, COVID-19 status, age in years and sex. HLA class I and class II types, where available, came from metadata supplied by the sample provider rather than from assay-based typing. The study at large found these results: The amount of clinical and demographic metadata varied by source and participant and was provided uncurated.

CDR1 is given as SNHLY and CDR2 as FYNNEI, both from the germline V gene. V drops 6 bases and J drops 3 bases, leaving 12 bases in between. The CDR3 measures 14 amino acids from cysteine to phenylalanine. The sequence is cut down to CDR3 DNA, 42 bases in frame from base 1. Collaborating institutions collected whole blood in K2EDTA tubes following their own protocols. For TCRbeta analysis, collaborators shipped samples in one of three forms: frozen whole blood, isolated PBMCs, or DNA extracted from either of those sample types. The immunoSEQ Assay, a bias-controlled multiplex PCR, was used to amplify TCRbeta CDR3 regions from genomic DNA. The authors' analysis ran thus. The number of nucleated cells in each sample was estimated from the amplification of reference gene primers within the assay. To quantify the absolute abundance of each unique TCRbeta CDR3 rearrangement, sequence reads were collapsed and filtered. Productive Simpson clonality was computed per sample as the square root of Simpson's diversity index over productive rearrangements. TCRdb took over this immuneACCESS table, retaining in-frame rearrangements with V and J assigned. Such tables are incomplete; in checked studies, under half of the missing clones stem from an unresolved V gene, and the remainder is unexplained. V and J calls and clone size come straight from that table; D and trimming were deduced from the DNA. The sample records about 130,000 clones, under 90% of which are singletons. 35% to 45% of the sample goes to the ten largest clones.

This clone occurred many times. Its antigen has not been determined. No base quality information exists; no much larger clone differs at one position. Sample: peripheral blood. The clonotype originates from a human donor in a cohort sampled during active COVID-19. The chain joins TRBV2 to TRBJ1-5; TRBD1 is possibly the D segment (6 matching bases). Read as DNA, the sequence is TGTGCCAGCAGATCAACAGGGTTCAATCAGCCCCAGCATTTT. It translates as CASRSTGFNQPQHF.